Shown below are 24 T cell receptor beta chains from a single sample sequenced in a study of T cells in localized non-small cell lung cancer. TCRdb keeps only in-frame clones here, not all; method: immunoSEQ multiplex PCR. The data show almost 30,000 clones, more than 75% seen once. Here the sequenced sample was peripheral blood, taken before any cancer treatment. The receptors here all came from a female donor older than 55 with stage III squamous cell lung carcinoma.

This chain links TRBV30 with TRBJ2-4, with a weak D call TRBD1 (6 bases). The CDR3 spans 17 residues. Trimming removed 2 bases from V and 1 base from J, with 18 bases in between. The V gene's germline CDR1 is GTSNPN and CDR2 SVGIG (reference sequence). The CDR3 protein is CAWSPPGQVRAKNIQYF. CDR3 nucleotide sequence: TGTGCCTGGAGTCCTCCGGGACAAGTCAGGGCCAAAAACATTCAGTACTTC. The full variable domain, completed using reference TRBV30 and TRBJ2-4, is SQTIHQWPATLVQPVGSPLSLECTVEGTSNPNLYWYRQAAGRGLQLLFYSVGIGQISSEVPQNLSASRPQDRQFILSSKKLLLSDSGFYLCAWSPPGQVRAKNIQYFGAGTRLSVL.

For this clone: The junction differs from germline at one of its ends, possibly a read error. The gene calls are TRBV11-3 and TRBJ2-5; D is possibly TRBD1 or TRBD2 (5 bases each). This CDR3 contains 13 residues. The germline V gene encodes CDR1 SGHNT and CDR2 YENEEA. The CDR3 loop is CASSPGRWETQHF. In DNA, the CDR3 is TGTGCCAGCAGCCCGGGGCGATGGGAGACCCAGCACTTC.

V is TRBV5-4 and J is TRBJ1-6; D call uncertain. This CDR3 has 16 amino acids. The V gene's germline CDR1 is SGHNT and CDR2 YYREEE (reference sequence). V lost 0 bases, J lost 0 bases, and 7 bases lay in between. CDR3 nucleotides: TGTGCCAGCAGCTTGGAGCCAAGCTCCTATAATTCACCCCTCCACTTT. Amino acids: CASSLEPSSYNSPLHF.

CDR3 bases: TGTGCCAGAAGTCAGATCCCCACAGGGGGCTTCACTGAAGCTTTCTTT. Encoded protein: CARSQIPTGGFTEAFF. The chain carries TRBV5-3 and TRBJ1-1; 9 bases match TRBD1. TRBV5-3 is treated as an ORF (open reading frame) with a function not yet certain. CDR3 length: 16 amino acids. The J segment lost 4 bases and the V segment lost 5 bases, leaving 12 bases of the junction unmatched.

V usage is TRBV9 and J usage is TRBJ2-5; no firm D call. The V gene's germline CDR1 is SGDLS and CDR2 YYNGEE. The CDR3 is 13 residues long. V was cut by 0 bases and J by 5 bases, with 8 bases left in between. The CDR3 DNA follows: TGTGCCAGCAGCGTAGGAGGCGGCGAGACCCAGTACTTC. Translation: CASSVGGGETQYF.

The chain is built from TRBV28 and TRBJ1-6; 10 bases map to TRBD1. The germline gives CDR1 MDHEN, CDR2 SYDVKM. This CDR3 has 13 amino acids. The V and J ends lost 5 bases and 18 bases, in that order; junction bases with no gene match: 10. The CDR3 is CASSPQSGQGDHF. The CDR3 DNA follows: TGTGCCAGCAGTCCCCAAAGTGGACAGGGGGACCACTTT.

This clone was observed a handful of times. The J gene is TRBJ2-5, the V gene TRBV7-2, with TRBD2 identical over 10 bases. Germline V CDR1 and CDR2: SGHTA, FQGNSA. The J segment lost 5 bases and the V segment lost 4 bases, leaving 7 bases of the junction unmatched. This CDR3 spans 15 amino acids. The DNA of the CDR3 is TGTGCCAGCAGCTATCAGCGGGGGGGCGGGGAGACCCAGTACTTC. Translating gives CASSYQRGGGETQYF.

The chain couples TRBV14 to TRBJ2-1; no firm D call. V was trimmed by 6 bases and J by 6 bases, leaving 12 bases between them. CDR1 SGHDN and CDR2 FVKESK come from the germline V gene. The CDR3 loop spans 13 amino acids. The CDR3 bases are TGTGCCAGCAGGATGGGCGGATTCAATGAGCAGTTCTTC. It codes for CASRMGGFNEQFF. The full variable domain, its missing parts supplied by reference TRBV14 and TRBJ2-1, is EAGVTQFPSHSVIEKGQTVTLRCDPISGHDNLYWYRRVMGKEIKFLLHFVKESKQDESGMPNNRFLAERTGGTYSTLKVQPAELEDSGVYFCASRMGGFNEQFFGPGTRLTVL.

This clone showed up just once. This chain joins TRBV19 and TRBJ2-1; D possibly matches TRBD1 or TRBD2 (6 bases each). CDR1 and CDR2 (germline): LNHDA, SQIVND (reference sequence). Trimming took 3 bases from V and 6 from J, leaving 9 bases between them. There are 13 residues in the CDR3. DNA of the CDR3: TGTGCCAGTAGTATGGGGGGCGGCAATGAGCAGTTCTTC. It is translated as CASSMGGGNEQFF.

This clone appeared a single time. The chain carries TRBV6-5 and TRBJ2-4; 8 bases line up with TRBD1. V was clipped by 2 bases and J by 7 bases; unmatched bases: 7. Germline lookup yields CDR1 MNHEY and CDR2 SVGAGI. The CDR3 covers 15 residues. The CDR3 nucleotides read TGTGCCAGCAGTTACGGGACAGGACAGGGTAACATTCAGTACTTC. Translating it yields CASSYGTGQGNIQYF.

This clone is a singleton in its sample. CDR3 amino acids: CASSRGGGLAGGYEQYF. The CDR3, as DNA: TGTGCCAGCAGCCGGGGGGGTGGGCTAGCGGGTGGCTACGAGCAGTACTTC. This chain uses TRBV4-2 with TRBJ2-7, with TRBD2 identical over 8 bases. Germline values: CDR1 LGHNA, CDR2 YNFKEQ. With 4 bases clipped from V and 3 bases from J, the junction kept 14 bases outside the gene matches. CDR3 length: 17 amino acids.

The gene calls are TRBV6-5 and TRBJ2-3; TRBD2 agrees at 7 bases. Trimming took 4 bases from V and 2 from J; bases not matched to a gene: 6. The V gene's germline CDR1 is MNHEY and CDR2 SVGAGI. This CDR3 is built from 15 residues. The CDR3 reads CASSWASGSTDTQYF. DNA of the CDR3: TGTGCCAGCAGTTGGGCTAGCGGATCCACAGATACGCAGTATTTT.

In DNA, the CDR3 is TGTGCCAGCAGCCCAGGGATAGCGGACAATGAGCAGTTCTTC. Protein sequence: CASSPGIADNEQFF. The gene calls are TRBV7-9 and TRBJ2-1, with a weak D call TRBD2 (6 bases). Per the germline V gene, CDR1 is SEHNR and CDR2 is FQNEAQ (reference sequence). Trimming removed 5 bases at V and 5 bases at J, with 13 bases between. This CDR3 is 14 amino acids long.

This clone was counted only a few times. The rearrangement links TRBV6-5 to TRBJ1-2; perhaps TRBD1 as D (6 bases). This CDR3 region has 13 residues. Germline V lookup: CDR1 MNHEY, CDR2 SVGAGI. The germline V and J ends were trimmed by 0 bases and 13 bases, with 15 bases remaining between them. The chain's CDR3 is CASSYSTGAGATF. Here the CDR3 DNA reads TGTGCCAGCAGTTACTCGACAGGAGCTGGGGCCACCTTC.

This clone came up once. The genes are TRBV10-3 and TRBJ2-1, with no clear D. The V gene lost 4 bases and the J gene lost 0 bases, with 7 bases spanning the gap. The germline CDR1 and CDR2 sequences are ENHRY and SYGVKD. CDR3 length equals 14 residues. In DNA form, the CDR3 reads TGTGCCATCAGTGGGGAAAGCTCCTACAATGAGCAGTTCTTC. This codes for CAISGESSYNEQFF.

This chain joins TRBV5-1 and TRBJ1-3; 7 bases are shared with TRBD1. The CDR3 covers 14 residues. Germline assignment: CDR1 SGHRS and CDR2 YFSETQ. J lost 4 bases, V lost 3 bases, and 4 bases had no gene match. CDR3 sequence: CASSSTGTGNTIYF. CDR3 nucleotide sequence: TGCGCCAGCAGCTCGACAGGGACCGGAAACACCATATATTTT. Drawing the rest from reference TRBV5-1 and TRBJ1-3, the complete variable domain is KAGVTQTPRYLIKTRGQQVTLSCSPISGHRSVSWYQQTPGQGLQFLFEYFSETQRNKGNFPGRFSGRQFSNSRSEMNVSTLELGDSALYLCASSSTGTGNTIYFGEGSWLTVV.

This chain uses TRBV5-8 with TRBJ2-2; D gene ambiguous. The CDR3 is 15 amino acids. Germline CDR1 and CDR2: SGHTS and YDEGEE. V was cut by 4 bases and J by 1 base, with 11 bases left in between. CDR3 residues: CASSPVLLNTGELFF. In DNA, the CDR3 is TGTGCCAGCAGCCCCGTATTATTGAACACCGGGGAGCTGTTTTTT.

This CDR3 is CASSFSYGYTF. In DNA form, the CDR3 reads TGTGCCAGCAGCTTCTCCTATGGCTACACCTTC. The rearrangement links TRBV7-2 to TRBJ1-2; no firm D call. V lost 3 bases to trimming and J lost 4 bases, with 3 bases between them. Germline lookup yields CDR1 SGHTA and CDR2 FQGNSA. This CDR3 is built from 11 residues.

The chain combines TRBV28 with TRBJ1-5; D perhaps matches TRBD1 (5 bases). The V end was cut by 6 bases, the J end by 11 bases, with 11 bases between. The CDR3 is made up of 11 amino acids. From germline, CDR1 is MDHEN and CDR2 SYDVKM. The CDR3 is CASRFTGTQHF. Here the CDR3 DNA reads TGTGCCAGCAGATTCACAGGAACCCAGCATTTT.

V usage is TRBV13 and J usage is TRBJ2-1, with D possibly being TRBD1 or TRBD2 (5 bases each). This CDR3 contains 15 residues. Trimming pared 6 bases from V and 3 bases from J, leaving 15 bases between. Germline loops: CDR1 PRHDT, CDR2 FYEKMQ (reference sequence). The CDR3 coding sequence is TGTGCCAGCAGTTCCCCCGGGACCCACTACAATGAGCAGTTCTTC. It specifies CASSSPGTHYNEQFF.

V and J are TRBV5-1 and TRBJ2-1, with 14 bases fitting TRBD2. Germline CDR1 reads SGHRS; CDR2 reads YFSETQ. V trimming: 3 bases; J trimming: 4 bases; junction bases outside the gene matches: 3. The CDR3 loop spans 16 amino acids. The CDR3 DNA reads TGCGCCAGCAGCTCTCGACTAGCGGGAGGGTACAATGAGCAGTTCTTC. This codes for CASSSRLAGGYNEQFF.

This chain connects TRBV2 to TRBJ1-3; no clear D. V lost 8 bases and J lost 2, with 10 bases in between. CDR1 and CDR2 (germline): SNHLY, FYNNEI. The CDR3 runs 13 residues. The CDR3 protein is CASQRFPGNTIYF. CDR3 sequence (DNA): TGTGCCAGCCAGAGGTTCCCTGGAAACACCATATATTTT.

The chain carries TRBV15 and TRBJ1-5; D not resolved. V was trimmed by 6 bases and J by 3 bases, leaving 18 bases between them. Germline V lookup: CDR1 LNHNV, CDR2 YYDKDF (reference sequence). There are 16 residues in the CDR3. This CDR3 reads CATSMPVTVNNQPQHF. CDR3 nucleotide sequence: TGTGCCACCAGTATGCCCGTCACAGTAAACAATCAGCCCCAGCATTTT.

This clone has a single count. The chain uses TRBV5-4 and TRBJ2-3; 7 nucleotides match TRBD1. The J segment lost 6 bases and the V segment lost 5 bases, leaving 9 bases of the junction unmatched. This CDR3 has 14 amino acids. Germline CDR1 is SGHNT and CDR2 is YYREEE (reference sequence). The CDR3 region has the DNA TGTGCCAGCAGTAAACAGGGGAGTAAGGATACGCAGTATTTT. Translating it yields CASSKQGSKDTQYF.